The rows below give T cell receptor beta chains drawn from one sample of a study of T cell responses to AZD1222 COVID-19 vaccine. Generated by immunoSEQ multiplex PCR, the TCRdb table keeps only in-frame clones and is missing some. The sample contains 150,000 to 200,000 clones, approximately 90% of which appear only once. The sequences come from peripheral blood, collected 28 days after the second AZD1222 dose. Every receptor here comes from an adult who received the AZD1222 COVID-19 vaccine. CDR3s include the opening cysteine and the closing phenylalanine or tryptophan. The D gene is left open where the match is weak. A clone size is listed for some rows: how often the clone was seen (once, few, many), or a class if it is expanded.

CDR3,DNA,V,J,size,D
CASSLVQSSEQFF,TGTGCCAGCAGCTTAGTGCAATCAAGTGAGCAGTTCTTC,TRBV7-6,TRBJ2-1,.,.
CASRHRGTNEKLFF,TGTGCCAGCAGACACAGGGGGACTAATGAAAAACTGTTTTTT,TRBV11-2,TRBJ1-4,.,TRBD1
CASSLTGGGRETQYF,TGTGCCAGCAGCTTAACCGGGGGGGGGCGAGAGACCCAGTACTTC,TRBV7-2,TRBJ2-5,.,TRBD2
CASSLGGLRSAIYF,TGTGCCAGCAGCTTGGGGGGGTTGAGGAGCGCCATATATTTT,TRBV5-6,TRBJ1-3,.,.
CASSPNRLSGADTQYF,TGTGCCAGCAGCCCTAACAGGCTAAGTGGGGCAGATACGCAGTATTTT,TRBV6-2/TRBV6-3,TRBJ2-3,.,.
CASSHAQNNQPQHF,TGTGCCAGCTCTCACGCGCAGAACAATCAGCCCCAGCATTTT,TRBV18,TRBJ1-5,.,.
CASSPGNTEAFF,TGTGCCAGCTCACCAGGGAACACTGAAGCTTTCTTT,TRBV18,TRBJ1-1,many,.
CASSRTGEKDTQYF,TGTGCCAGCTCAAGGACAGGGGAGAAAGATACGCAGTATTTT,TRBV18,TRBJ2-3,.,TRBD1
CASSSGQRWTEAFF,TGTGCCAGCAGCTCGGGACAGAGGTGGACTGAAGCTTTCTTT,TRBV27,TRBJ1-1,.,TRBD1
CASSQSSGGLNTEAFF,TGCGCCAGCAGCCAAAGTTCAGGGGGATTGAACACTGAAGCTTTCTTT,TRBV4-1,TRBJ1-1,.,TRBD1
CATRIGLTEAFF,TGTGCCACCCGAATTGGACTCACTGAAGCTTTCTTT,TRBV19,TRBJ1-1,.,.
CASSRTGLSGNTIYF,TGTGCCAGCAGCCGGACAGGGCTCTCGGGAAACACCATATATTTT,TRBV7-2,TRBJ1-3,.,TRBD1
CASRDRGARDPYEQYF,TGTGCCAGCAGGGACAGGGGGGCGAGAGACCCCTACGAGCAGTACTTC,TRBV6-4,TRBJ2-7,.,TRBD1
CASSPSWSYEQYF,TGTGCCAGCAGCCCCTCCTGGTCCTACGAGCAGTACTTC,TRBV5-4,TRBJ2-7,.,.
CASSTGLAGGGAYNEQFF,TGTGCCAGCAGCACGGGACTAGCGGGAGGTGGGGCCTACAATGAGCAGTTCTTC,TRBV5-4,TRBJ2-1,.,TRBD2
CSASIADTQYF,TGCAGTGCTTCGATCGCAGATACGCAGTATTTT,TRBV20-1,TRBJ2-3,.,.
CASTRGYSNQPQHF,TGTGCCAGCACGAGGGGGTATAGCAATCAGCCCCAGCATTTT,TRBV2,TRBJ1-5,.,.
CASGRGPNSHYEQYF,TGTGCCAGCGGCCGGGGGCCAAACTCTCACTACGAGCAGTACTTC,TRBV6-2/TRBV6-3,TRBJ2-7,.,.
CAWKAGLAKLFF,TGTGCCTGGAAGGCAGGGCTAGCAAAACTGTTTTTT,TRBV30,TRBJ1-4,.,.
CSAHRNTEAFF,TGCAGTGCCCACAGGAACACTGAAGCTTTCTTT,TRBV20-1,TRBJ1-1,.,.
CATSTSGGADEQFF,TGTGCCACCAGTACTAGCGGGGGGGCTGATGAGCAGTTCTTC,TRBV24-1,TRBJ2-1,.,TRBD2
CASSEYGTSGGSEQFF,TGTGCCAGCAGTGAATATGGGACTAGCGGGGGGAGTGAGCAGTTCTTC,TRBV25-1,TRBJ2-1,.,TRBD2
CASTLDRAAGNTIYF,TGTGCCAGTACCCTTGACAGGGCGGCGGGAAACACCATATATTTT,TRBV19,TRBJ1-3,.,TRBD1
CASSEALRGNQPQHF,TGTGCCAGCAGTGAAGCGCTTCGGGGGAATCAGCCCCAGCATTTT,TRBV2,TRBJ1-5,.,.
CASSLGTVALYGYTF,TGTGCCAGCAGCTTAGGTACGGTCGCCCTCTATGGCTACACCTTC,TRBV7-9,TRBJ1-2,.,.
CASSIDRVTEAFF,TGTGCCAGTAGTATCGACAGGGTAACTGAAGCTTTCTTT,TRBV19,TRBJ1-1,.,TRBD1
CASSEGSFRDRGLRPQHF,TGTGCCAGCAGTGAAGGTTCTTTCCGGGACAGGGGATTGAGGCCCCAGCATTTT,TRBV6-1,TRBJ1-5,once,TRBD1
CASSFGTGAYEQYF,TGCGCCAGCAGCTTCGGGACAGGGGCCTACGAGCAGTACTTC,TRBV5-1,TRBJ2-7,.,TRBD1
CASSQGRGGLAGERTGELFF,TGTGCCAGCAGCCAAGGGAGGGGGGGACTAGCGGGAGAAAGGACCGGGGAGCTGTTTTTT,TRBV3-1/TRBV3-2,TRBJ2-2,.,TRBD2
CAITGGLNSYEQYF,TGTGCCATCACGGGGGGACTGAACTCCTACGAGCAGTACTTC,TRBV10-3,TRBJ2-7,.,TRBD2
CASRPLPGGTDTQYF,TGTGCCAGCAGACCTCTTCCGGGAGGCACAGATACGCAGTATTTT,TRBV5-4,TRBJ2-3,.,.
CASSAILAGGQETQYF,TGTGCCAGCAGTGCCATACTAGCGGGGGGGCAAGAGACCCAGTACTTC,TRBV6-1,TRBJ2-5,.,TRBD2
CASSQAPWTSGGYSQETQYF,TGTGCCAGCAGCCAAGCTCCTTGGACTAGCGGGGGGTACTCCCAAGAGACCCAGTACTTC,TRBV4-2,TRBJ2-5,once,TRBD2
CASSLGLGTGDGYTF,TGCGCCAGCAGCTTAGGCCTCGGGACAGGGGACGGCTACACCTTC,TRBV5-1,TRBJ1-2,.,TRBD1
CASSLAGITEAFF,TGTGCCAGCAGCTTAGCAGGGATCACTGAAGCTTTCTTT,TRBV7-8,TRBJ1-1,.,.
CASRGLAASSYEQYF,TGTGCCAGCAGGGGACTAGCGGCTAGCTCCTACGAGCAGTACTTC,TRBV6-5,TRBJ2-7,.,TRBD2
CASSLGGRVYEQYF,TGTGCCAGCAGCTTAGGCGGGAGAGTGTACGAGCAGTACTTC,TRBV5-6,TRBJ2-7,.,TRBD2
CASGELYEQYF,TGTGCCAGCGGCGAGCTCTACGAGCAGTACTTC,TRBV11-2,TRBJ2-7,.,.
CASSLGTESYGYTF,TGTGCCAGCAGCTTAGGGACGGAGAGTTATGGCTACACCTTC,TRBV7-9,TRBJ1-2,.,.
CASSLRETLTF,TGTGCCAGCAGTCTCCGGGAGACCCTTACTTTC,TRBV3-1/TRBV3-2,TRBJ2-7,.,.
CASSSSPVTSTDTQYF,TGTGCCAGCAGCTCTAGCCCTGTGACTAGCACAGATACGCAGTATTTT,TRBV7-9,TRBJ2-3,.,.
CASSPGQGRTEAFF,TGTGCCAGCAGCCCTGGACAGGGACGGACTGAAGCTTTCTTT,TRBV11-2,TRBJ1-1,.,TRBD1
CASSEPRGEKLFF,TGTGCCAGCAGTGAGCCCAGGGGAGAAAAACTGTTTTTT,TRBV2,TRBJ1-4,.,.
CASSVPGTDYGYTF,TGTGCCAGCAGCGTACCCGGGACCGACTATGGCTACACCTTC,TRBV5-4,TRBJ1-2,.,.
CASRTSFGYTF,TGTGCCAGCAGGACGAGCTTCGGCTACACCTTC,TRBV6-5,TRBJ1-2,once,.
CASSQDPQGPEQYF,TGCGCCAGCAGCCAAGATCCCCAGGGACCCGAGCAGTACTTC,TRBV4-3,TRBJ2-7,.,.
CASSLSWGTGAETQYF,TGTGCCAGCAGCTTAAGTTGGGGGACAGGGGCCGAGACCCAGTACTTC,TRBV11-2,TRBJ2-5,.,TRBD1
CASNRTPYQPQHF,TGTGCCAGCAACCGGACACCCTATCAGCCCCAGCATTTT,TRBV2,TRBJ1-5,.,.
CASGRQGLDEQFF,TGTGCCAGCGGACGACAAGGGTTGGATGAGCAGTTCTTC,TRBV9,TRBJ2-1,once,.
CASRFGGGYNEQFF,TGTGCCAGTAGGTTCGGGGGAGGCTACAATGAGCAGTTCTTC,TRBV19,TRBJ2-1,.,.
CASSLSTGTTGELFF,TGTGCCAGCAGCTTATCCACAGGGACCACCGGGGAGCTGTTTTTT,TRBV7-2,TRBJ2-2,.,.
CASSLRGGVNTEAFF,TGTGCCAGCAGCTTGCGTGGGGGCGTGAACACTGAAGCTTTCTTT,TRBV5-4,TRBJ1-1,.,.
CASSLDQNPGINEQFF,TGTGCCAGCAGCTTAGATCAAAACCCGGGGATCAATGAGCAGTTCTTC,TRBV7-3,TRBJ2-1,.,.